This T cell receptor beta chain derives from a study of blood T cells in healthy people across ages (dated by TCRdb to 2015 to 2017). Turning to the overall study: In model experiments, template switching captured roughly one uniquely barcoded TCR beta cDNA molecule for every two T cells. Using deep sequencing normalized with unique cDNA molecular identifiers, the study measured how TCR beta repertoire diversity changes with age. Donors were grouped into four age groups: young (average 16 years), middle-aged (39), aged (around 56) and long-lived (less than 85). Donors of different ages were randomly distributed across sequencing lanes to avoid experimental bias. For two donors (one aged 18 to 29 and one aged 80 or older), the study analyzed two additional independent replicas of 1 million unique cDNA reads from the same blood draw.

The donors were roughly 39 Caucasian individuals from Russia, aged 6 to 90 years, who were systemically healthy. Each donor gave 9.5 to 10 milliliters of peripheral blood, drawn into EDTA-treated Vacutainer tubes. Ficoll-Paque density-gradient centrifugation was used to isolate PBMCs, with at least 6.5 million per sample. Total RNA was extracted from PBMCs with Trizol reagent, with at least 5.5 micrograms obtained per sample. Naive CD45RAhigh/CD27high T cell percentages were measured by flow cytometry on a PBMC aliquot from every donor. Points on this clonotype: The specificity of this receptor is unknown. It has no much larger one-base neighbor in the sample; base qualities were not kept.

On the study overall, not on this receptor specifically: A strong correlation was found between observed TCR beta diversity and the percentage of naive T cells measured by flow cytometry. Observed TCR beta diversity per million T cells fell roughly linearly with age, and a significant reduction was already apparent by age approximately 41. Compared with the aged group, more naive CD4+ T cells, fewer expanded clones and increased TCR diversity were shown by the long-lived group, suggesting age selection. Donor CMV infection status was unknown, potentially confounding age-related changes in expanded clonotypes. Conclusive comparison of naive and antigen-experienced compartments was prevented by the profiling of bulk unsorted PBMCs. Estimates of total diversity based on one million sequenced T cells were considered lower bounds and underestimates.

The library was obtained by 5' RACE. TCRdb names Illumina HiSeq 2500 as the instrument used. A second PCR of about 6 to 12 cycles was run with a J-beta primer mix and a sample-barcoded 5' primer. Each TCR beta cDNA molecule received a unique molecular identifier from a template-switch 5' adaptor carrying 12 random nucleotides. Each sample yielded at least 2.5 million CDR3-containing paired-end reads. First-strand cDNA was synthesized from all RNA with the Mint cDNA synthesis kit, primed by a TRBC-specific oligonucleotide. Following uracil-DNA glycosylase treatment, a first 18-cycle PCR with universal primers M1SS and BC2_uni_R was performed on all cDNA. As for how the authors treated the data: For normalization, 1 million high-quality reads, each with a distinct molecular identifier, were randomly selected from each sample. Instead of being binned into consensus sequences, reads that shared molecular identifiers were thrown out. CDR3 identification, clonotype clustering and error correction used MiTCR with a Q25 quality threshold and the strictest error-elimination algorithm. Lower-bound total TCR beta diversity was estimated with a nonparametric unseen species model using Euler transformation. TCRdb reprocessing: public reads trimmed at Q25 with fastp, clones called with MiXCR, in-frame beta chains kept. When rows share a CDR3 protein, they turn into one entry using the most common DNA and genes. What appears here as the V and J calls and clone size reflects TCRdb's work, not the paper's. The sample table contains 600,000 to 1,000,000 distinct CDR3 sequences; only one count was recorded for roughly 60% of them. The ten largest account for roughly 22% of the sample.

Trimming accounts for 3 bases at V and 1 base at J, while the number of junction bases matched to no gene is 13. The germline V gene encodes CDR1 DFQATT and CDR2 SNEGSKA (reference sequence). The CDR3 sequence holds 19 residues, the cysteine and phenylalanine included. Only the CDR3 part of the read is kept: 57 bases, read in frame from the first base. Sequencing was carried out using blood. The sequence is built from TRBV20-1 and TRBJ2-1, and 12 bases in between align with TRBD2. The receptor comes from a man aged 30 to 39 in good health. The CDR3 amino acid sequence is: CSASMFGLAGGRSYNEQFF. The DNA is as follows: TGCAGTGCTAGTATGTTCGGGCTAGCGGGAGGGCGTTCCTACAATGAGCAGTTCTTC.